These 23 T cell receptor beta chains were sequenced from one sample in a study of molecular identifiers for immune sequencing clone quantification. From the PCR reads, TCRdb called clonotypes with MiXCR, one entry per CDR3 protein. This table has under 800,000 distinct CDR3 sequences, roughly 23% appearing once. The specimen was naive CD8+ T cells from blood, with Jurkat cell RNA spiked in. Subset given: FACS-sorted CD8+CD4-CCR7+CD45RA+ naive T cells. Receptors were obtained from a human donor in good health. Some libraries in this study had Jurkat cell RNA spiked in.

J is TRBJ2-7 and V is TRBV6-6, with D tentatively TRBD1 (6 bases). V gave up 6 bases and J gave up 0 bases, with 15 bases separating them. CDR1 MNHNY and CDR2 SVGAGI come from the germline V gene (reference sequence). This CDR3 is 15 amino acids long. This CDR3 is CASSPPGTYSYEQYF. The CDR3 DNA sequence: TGTGCCAGCAGCCCCCCCGGGACATACTCCTACGAGCAGTACTTC.

Points on this clonotype: A much more abundant neighbour one base away suggests this may be a read error. The genes are TRBV13 and TRBJ1-4; possibly TRBD1 for D (6 bases). Trimming removed 8 bases at V and 0 bases at J, with 16 bases between. CDR1 and CDR2 (germline): PRHDT, FYEKMQ (reference sequence). This CDR3 is built from 16 residues. CDR3 residues: CASGSHRDATNEKLFF. The CDR3 DNA reads TGTGCCAGCGGCTCCCACAGGGATGCAACTAATGAAAAACTGTTTTTT.

The genes are TRBV7-9 and TRBJ1-6; 8 nucleotides agree with TRBD1. Germline V lookup: CDR1 SEHNR, CDR2 FQNEAQ (reference sequence). The CDR3 runs 15 residues. V lost 4 bases and J lost 10; bases outside the gene matches: 9. CDR3 amino acids: CASSSPDRALSPLHF. The CDR3 bases are TGTGCCAGCAGCTCCCCGGACAGGGCTTTGTCACCCCTCCACTTT.

Notes on this clonotype: Relative to the germline gene, one junction end is altered; a read error may explain this. V usage is TRBV24-1 and J usage is TRBJ2-1; 11 bases align to TRBD2. The CDR3 extends over 15 amino acids. CDR1 is KGHDR, CDR2 SFDVKD, per germline. The CDR3 region has the DNA TGTGCCACCAGTGACCCCTTACTAGCGGGAGACTCTCCAGTCTTC. Translating gives CATSDPLLAGDSPVF.

This clonotype was picked up one time. A read error is possible here, since a much larger clone lies one base away. The chain links TRBV6-2 or TRBV6-3 to TRBJ2-5; D call uncertain. V was cut by 2 bases and J by 9 bases, with 16 bases left in between. Germline CDR1 MNHEY, CDR2 SVGEGT. This CDR3 contains 14 residues. The CDR3 is CASSYVGPDEPQYF. The CDR3 region has the DNA TGTGCCAGCAGTTACGTTGGTCCAGATGAGCCCCAGTACTTC.

This clonotype occurred a few times. This chain uses TRBV2 with TRBJ1-2; no clear D. There are 15 residues in the CDR3. CDR1 is SNHLY and CDR2 is FYNNEI in the germline V gene. V lost 0 bases to trimming and J lost 4 bases, with 12 bases between them. This CDR3 reads CASSEAASRTYGYTF. The CDR3 DNA reads TGTGCCAGCAGTGAAGCTGCCAGCCGGACCTATGGCTACACCTTC.

Ten or more counts support this clonotype. The genes are TRBV7-2 and TRBJ1-2; no definite D call. CDR1 and CDR2 (germline): SGHTA, FQGNSA. The V end lost 5 bases, the J end lost 1 base, and 8 bases lay between the germline ends. CDR3 size: 13 residues. In DNA form, the CDR3 reads TGTGCCAGCAGCACAACAAATAACTATGGCTACACCTTC. Its translation is CASSTTNNYGYTF.

This clonotype has at least ten counts. The chain joins TRBV7-9 to TRBJ2-2; TRBD2 matches at 7 bases. The CDR3 runs 15 residues. Germline CDR1 reads SEHNR; CDR2 reads FQNEAQ (reference sequence). The ends lost 5 bases at V and 3 bases at J; junction bases unmatched: 6. The CDR3 sequence is CASSAGTTHTGELFF. CDR3 DNA sequence: TGTGCCAGCAGCGCCGGGACTACCCACACCGGGGAGCTGTTTTTT.

The chain has TRBV10-3 and TRBJ2-2; no clear D. Trimming removed 3 bases at V and 7 bases at J, with 15 bases between. There are 15 residues in the CDR3. Germline loops: CDR1 ENHRY, CDR2 SYGVKD. CDR3 sequence (DNA): TGTGCCATCAGTGAAACCGGGCCCCCCGGCGGGGAGCTGTTTTTT. Protein sequence: CAISETGPPGGELFF.

This clonotype was recorded a few times. The gene calls are TRBV10-2 and TRBJ2-3; 8 bases are a match to TRBD2. The CDR3 is 14 residues long. Germline V gene lookup returns CDR1 WSHSY and CDR2 SAAADI. J was trimmed by 2 bases and V by 7 bases; bases with no gene match: 5. The chain's CDR3 is CASTRGGTTDTQYF. The CDR3, as DNA: TGCGCCAGCACCCGCGGGGGGACCACAGATACGCAGTATTTT.

In this sample, this clonotype turned up a few times. The chain combines TRBV5-1 with TRBJ1-2; D is unclear. The germline V gene encodes CDR1 SGHRS and CDR2 YFSETQ. The CDR3 spans 13 residues. The ends were cut back, 0 bases at V and 6 bases at J, with 9 bases in the middle. The CDR3 spells CASSLGSANGYTF. CDR3 DNA: TGCGCCAGCAGCTTGGGGTCAGCGAATGGCTACACCTTC.

This clonotype appeared many times. The chain employs TRBV12-3 or TRBV12-4 and TRBJ2-3, with TRBD2 identical over 13 bases. V gave up 10 bases and J gave up 5 bases; unmatched junction bases: 12. The CDR3 runs to 16 residues. The CDR3 sequence is CATQLAGGPDGDTQYF. The CDR3 nucleotides read TGTGCCACCCAACTAGCGGGAGGGCCAGATGGAGATACGCAGTATTTT.

This clonotype showed up many times. J is TRBJ1-1 and V is TRBV20-1; possibly TRBD1 for D (5 bases). Germline V gene lookup returns CDR1 DFQATT and CDR2 SNEGSKA (reference sequence). This CDR3 comprises 14 residues. Trimming pared 1 base from V and 0 bases from J, leaving 9 bases between. The CDR3: CSARVRGMNTEAFF. CDR3 bases: TGCAGTGCTAGAGTTCGGGGCATGAACACTGAAGCTTTCTTT.

The chain links TRBV27 to TRBJ2-1, with D perhaps TRBD2 (5 bases). Between the trimmed V and J ends, which lost 4 bases and 15 bases, there was a span of 19 bases. This CDR3 contains 13 residues. CDR1 is MNHEY, CDR2 SMNVEV, per germline (reference sequence). The CDR3 bases are TGTGCCAGCAGTTCGAGGTCCCAGACTACCCTGTTCTTC. It codes for CASSSRSQTTLFF.

V gene TRBV2 combines with J gene TRBJ2-3; 13 bases fit TRBD2. V lost 6 bases, J lost 7 bases, and 10 bases stayed unmatched. Germline CDR1 SNHLY, CDR2 FYNNEI. The CDR3 loop spans 16 amino acids. The chain's CDR3 is CASRAGTSGILYTQYF. CDR3 coding DNA: TGTGCCAGCAGGGCCGGGACTAGCGGGATCCTCTATACGCAGTATTTT.

The table lists this clonotype with a few counts. V gene TRBV9 combines with J gene TRBJ2-7; 8 bases are a match to TRBD1. The CDR3 runs 15 residues. J gave up 0 bases and V 4 bases, and 6 bases lay outside the gene matches. CDR1 SGDLS and CDR2 YYNGEE come from the germline V gene. The CDR3 loop is CASSPRTGNSYEQYF. The CDR3 region has the DNA TGTGCCAGCAGCCCCCGGACAGGGAACTCCTACGAGCAGTACTTC.

The sample holds a few counts of this clonotype. The chain combines TRBV6-2 or TRBV6-3 with TRBJ1-5, with D possibly matching TRBD1 (5 bases). The CDR3 sequence is 14 residues long. The germline V and J ends were trimmed by 7 bases and 6 bases, with 16 bases remaining between them. In germline, CDR1 is MNHEY, CDR2 SVGEGT. The CDR3 reads CASTWEVGVQPQHF. The CDR3 region has the DNA TGTGCCAGCACCTGGGAGGTAGGGGTTCAGCCCCAGCATTTT.

Remarks on this clonotype: The junction differs from germline at one of its ends, possibly a read error. Here the CDR3 DNA reads TGCGCCAGCGGCTTGGGGTTAAGACAGGGGAGCTCCTACGAGCGGTACTTC. Protein product: CASGLGLRQGSSYERYF. The gene calls are TRBV5-1 and TRBJ2-7; 8 nucleotides align to TRBD1. Per the germline V gene, CDR1 is SGHRS and CDR2 is YFSETQ. The CDR3 length is 17 residues.

This chain links TRBV3-2 with TRBJ2-2; the tabulated D call, TRBD1, remains unverified against the DNA. TRBV3-2 is noted as a pseudogene. This CDR3 spans 18 amino acids. The CDR3 DNA reads as TGTGCCAGCAGCCAAGTACCGGGACAGGGGGCGATTATCGGGGAGCTGTTTTTT. As protein: CASSQVPGQGAIIGELFF.

This clonotype has a handful of counts. This rearrangement joins TRBV4-1 to TRBJ1-4; D unresolved. The CDR3 is made up of 15 amino acids. Trimming removed 1 base from V and 5 bases from J, with 11 bases in between. CDR1 is MGHRA and CDR2 is YSYEKL in the germline V gene. CDR3 DNA: TGCGCCAGCAGCCAAGTCGAACAGCTCAATGAAAAACTGTTTTTT. Translation gives CASSQVEQLNEKLFF.

This clonotype came up many times. The V gene is TRBV5-1, the J gene TRBJ1-1; D is uncertain. Trimming removed 2 bases from V and 4 bases from J, with 12 bases in between. This CDR3 has 14 residues. Germline lookup yields CDR1 SGHRS and CDR2 YFSETQ. CDR3 sequence (DNA): TGCGCCAGCAGCTTTGAGGGTGCGACCACTGAAGCTTTCTTT. Amino acids: CASSFEGATTEAFF. Combining the CDR3 with reference TRBV5-1 and TRBJ1-1 gives the whole variable domain KAGVTQTPRYLIKTRGQQVTLSCSPISGHRSVSWYQQTPGQGLQFLFEYFSETQRNKGNFPGRFSGRQFSNSRSEMNVSTLELGDSALYLCASSFEGATTEAFFGQGTRLTVV.

In its sample, this clonotype was seen many times. CDR3 loop: CASSLFPGDTQYF. The CDR3 DNA reads as TGTGCCAGCAGTTTGTTCCCCGGAGATACGCAGTATTTT. The V call is TRBV28, the J call TRBJ2-3; no reliable D call. The CDR3 is 13 residues long. The germline V and J ends were trimmed by 3 bases and 5 bases, with 9 bases remaining between them. CDR1 MDHEN and CDR2 SYDVKM come from the germline V gene.

There are a few counts of this clonotype. The gene calls are TRBV10-2 and TRBJ2-1; D gene unclear. CDR3 size: 11 residues. Between the trimmed V and J ends, which lost 6 bases and 4 bases, there was a span of 4 bases. The germline V gene encodes CDR1 WSHSY and CDR2 SAAADI. CDR3 protein: CASRGYNEQFF. In DNA form, the CDR3 reads TGCGCCAGCAGGGGGTACAATGAGCAGTTCTTC.